Listed here are 21 T cell receptor beta chains from one sample, sequenced in a study of blood T cell repertoires in COVID-19. Sequencing was performed with immunoSEQ multiplex PCR; in TCRdb, only in-frame clones are kept and a portion is missing. The table includes 300,000 to 400,000 clones, around 85% detected once. Sequenced input: peripheral blood. Receptors were obtained from a human donor in a cohort sampled during active COVID-19.

This clone was counted a single time. J is TRBJ2-2 and V is TRBV7-9; a weak D match, TRBD1 (6 bases). The V and J ends lost 6 bases and 4 bases respectively, with 18 bases between them. The germline V gene has CDR1 SEHNR and CDR2 FQNEAQ (reference sequence). The CDR3 contains 16 residues. The CDR3 DNA is TGTGCCAGCAGATTTCGAGGACAGTCCAGCACCGGGGAGCTGTTTTTT. Translation gives CASRFRGQSSTGELFF.

The genes are TRBV7-8 and TRBJ2-6; a possible D gene is TRBD2 (6 bases). This CDR3 contains 16 residues. Per germline, CDR1 SGHVS and CDR2 FQNEAQ. The ends were cut back, 1 base at V and 0 bases at J, with 7 bases in the middle. CDR3 in amino acids: CASSLGGVSGANVLTF. In DNA, the CDR3 is TGTGCCAGCAGCTTAGGGGGGGTCTCTGGGGCCAACGTCCTGACTTTC.

For this clone: The identical CDR3 is also encoded by other nucleotide sequences in the sample. This chain links TRBV9 with TRBJ1-1; 7 positions agree with TRBD1. This CDR3 is built from 13 residues. Germline V gene sequence: CDR1 SGDLS, CDR2 YYNGEE. Trimming removed 3 bases from V and 1 base from J; junction bases left unmatched: 0. The CDR3 nucleotides are TGTGCCAGCAGCGGACAGGGGAACACTGAAGCTTTCTTT. Its protein is CASSGQGNTEAFF.

The V call is TRBV7-9, the J call TRBJ1-1, with TRBD1 identical over 8 bases. V trimming: 1 base; J trimming: 5 bases; junction bases outside the gene matches: 3. Per germline, CDR1 SEHNR and CDR2 FQNEAQ (reference sequence). This CDR3 has 14 amino acids. The DNA for the CDR3 is TGTGCCAGCAGCTTAGTGACAGGGGAAACTGAAGCTTTCTTT. It codes for CASSLVTGETEAFF.

This sequence joins TRBV29-1 and TRBJ2-7, with TRBD1 identical over 7 bases. Germline lookup yields CDR1 SQVTM and CDR2 ANQGSEA. With 5 bases clipped from V and 7 bases from J, the junction kept 14 bases outside the gene matches. This CDR3 region has 14 residues. CDR3 sequence reads: CSVSDRPSFGEQYF. CDR3 DNA: TGCAGCGTTTCGGACAGGCCATCCTTTGGTGAGCAGTACTTC.

The chain uses TRBV11-2 and TRBJ1-2; the match to TRBD1 covers 7 bases. Unmatched junction bases numbered 7, after V lost 5 bases and J lost 7 bases. Germline CDR1 SGHAT, CDR2 FQNNGV. The CDR3 sequence is 13 residues long. The CDR3 reads CASSVDRDAGYTF. For the CDR3, the DNA is TGTGCCAGCAGCGTCGACAGGGATGCTGGCTACACCTTC.

The chain carries TRBV19 and TRBJ2-1; weak D call: TRBD1 (6 bases). Trimming cost V 7 bases and J 5 bases, with 15 bases left between them. The CDR3 extends over 14 amino acids. Germline CDR1 LNHDA, CDR2 SQIVND (reference sequence). This chain's CDR3 is CASTLSRQDNEQFF. The CDR3 DNA reads as TGTGCCAGTACCCTATCCCGACAGGACAATGAGCAGTTCTTC.

V and J are TRBV9 and TRBJ2-5; TRBD2 matches 10 bases. This CDR3 is 13 amino acids long. The germline V gene has CDR1 SGDLS and CDR2 YYNGEE. V was clipped by 7 bases and J by 3 bases; unmatched bases: 3. In nucleotides, the CDR3 is TGTGCCAGCGGAACTAGCGGGAAAGAGACCCAGTACTTC. Amino acids: CASGTSGKETQYF.

The chain is built from TRBV5-5 and TRBJ2-7; TRBD1 matches 8 bases. The trim removed 0 bases at V and 5 bases at J, leaving 13 bases unmatched. The germline V gene encodes CDR1 SGHKS and CDR2 YYEKEE (reference sequence). The CDR3 loop spans 17 amino acids. The CDR3, as DNA: TGTGCCAGCAGCTTGGCAAGTTACCGGGACAGGCCCCACGAGCAGTACTTC. It yields the protein CASSLASYRDRPHEQYF.

The chain carries TRBV3-1 (or the pseudogene TRBV3-2) and TRBJ2-7; 11 bases are shared with TRBD1. The CDR3 sequence is 17 residues long. Germline-derived CDR1 and CDR2 are LGHDT and YNNKEL (reference sequence). The ends lost 1 base at V and 1 base at J; junction bases unmatched: 6. CDR3 amino acids: CASSQGPGTGGSYEQYF. As DNA, the CDR3 is TGTGCCAGCAGCCAAGGGCCTGGGACAGGGGGGTCCTACGAGCAGTACTTC.

V is TRBV19 and J is TRBJ2-1, with TRBD1 matching 9 bases. Germline V CDR1 and CDR2: LNHDA, SQIVND (reference sequence). After removal of 5 bases from V and 5 bases from J, the junction contained 10 bases not matched to a gene. The CDR3 is 16 amino acids. CDR3 DNA sequence: TGTGCCAGTAGTCCACGCCGGGACAGGGACGACAATGAGCAGTTCTTC. Amino acids: CASSPRRDRDDNEQFF.

The chain links TRBV5-8 to TRBJ1-3; 10 bases match TRBD1. The CDR3 loop spans 16 amino acids. With 0 bases clipped from V and 6 bases from J, the junction kept 6 bases outside the gene matches. CDR1 and CDR2 from the germline V gene are SGHTS and YDEGEE. The CDR3 DNA reads TGTGCCAGCAGCTTGGCCCGAGGGACAGGGGTAAACACCATATATTTT. It codes for CASSLARGTGVNTIYF.

This sequence joins TRBV30 and TRBJ1-1, with D perhaps TRBD1 (6 bases). CDR1 is GTSNPN and CDR2 is SVGIG in the germline V gene (reference sequence). The CDR3 spans 13 residues. V was shortened by 4 bases and J by 5 bases, with 14 bases between the two germline ends. CDR3 nucleotides: TGTGCCTGGATGCAGGGGTTGGGGACTGAAGCTTTCTTT. It is translated as CAWMQGLGTEAFF.

J is TRBJ2-1 and V is TRBV11-1, with a weak D call TRBD2 (6 bases). The V end was cut by 6 bases, the J end by 7 bases, with 10 bases between. The V gene's germline CDR1 is SGHAT and CDR2 FQDESV (reference sequence). The CDR3 length is 12 residues. This CDR3 reads CASSYSGNEQFF. CDR3 coding DNA: TGTGCCAGCAGTTATAGCGGAAATGAGCAGTTCTTC.

The chain links TRBV11-2 to TRBJ1-5, with a weak D call TRBD1 (6 bases). Looked up from germline, CDR1 is SGHAT and CDR2 is FQNNGV. The CDR3 loop spans 17 amino acids. V was clipped by 0 bases and J by 0 bases, with 12 bases between them. As DNA, the CDR3 is TGTGCCAGCAGCTTAGACGTGGACAGTAATAGCAATCAGCCCCAGCATTTT. Its translation: CASSLDVDSNSNQPQHF.

The rearrangement joins TRBV2 to TRBJ1-4, with 10 bases aligning to TRBD1. V was clipped by 4 bases and J by 8 bases; unmatched bases: 10. CDR3 length: 16 amino acids. The V gene's germline CDR1 is SNHLY and CDR2 FYNNEI. The CDR3 nucleotides are TGTGCCAGCAGTGCCACGACAGGGGGCCGAGGGGAAAAACTGTTTTTT. Its protein is CASSATTGGRGEKLFF.

This rearrangement joins TRBV2 to TRBJ2-7, with a possible D match to TRBD2 (5 bases). This CDR3 contains 15 residues. Germline V gene data show CDR1 as SNHLY and CDR2 as FYNNEI. V lost 6 bases to trimming and J lost 0 bases, with 15 bases between them. CDR3: CASSLSSGPSYEQYF. In nucleotides, the CDR3 is TGTGCCAGCAGCCTCTCGAGCGGCCCCTCCTACGAGCAGTACTTC.

The chain combines TRBV18 with TRBJ2-7; 7 bases line up with TRBD2. The CDR3 is made up of 14 amino acids. Trimming cost V 3 bases and J 4 bases; bases outside gene matches: 6. Germline V gene sequence: CDR1 KGHSH, CDR2 LQKENI. The CDR3 loop is CASSPGLPPYEQYF. For the CDR3, the DNA is TGTGCCAGCTCACCGGGACTACCACCTTACGAGCAGTACTTC. Together with reference TRBV18 and TRBJ2-7, the CDR3 gives the full variable domain: NAGVMQNPRHLVRRRGQEARLRCSPMKGHSHVYWYRQLPEEGLKFMVYLQKENIIDESGMPKERFSAEFPKEGPSILRIQQVVRGDSAAYFCASSPGLPPYEQYFGPGTRLTVT.

This chain connects TRBV18 to TRBJ1-2, with D possibly being TRBD1 (6 bases). The CDR3 runs to 17 residues. V was cut by 4 bases and J by 5 bases, with 23 bases left in between. Germline CDR1 and CDR2: KGHSH and LQKENI. Written as DNA, the CDR3 is TGTGCCAGCTCACAAAACCGGATGGCTGGGGGCAATTATGGCTACACCTTC. Translation gives CASSQNRMAGGNYGYTF.

This chain links TRBV25-1 with TRBJ2-7; the D gene is possibly TRBD1 (6 bases). The CDR3 length is 13 residues. Per germline, CDR1 MGHDK and CDR2 SYGVNS. V was shortened by 2 bases and J by 7 bases, with 12 bases between the two germline ends. The CDR3 DNA follows: TGTGCCAGCAGTGAACTGGGGGCGATTGAGCAGTACTTC. It yields the protein CASSELGAIEQYF.

V and J are TRBV5-1 and TRBJ1-4, with D perhaps matching TRBD1 (5 bases). V lost 4 bases and J lost 0, with 10 bases in between. Germline V gene lookup returns CDR1 SGHRS and CDR2 YFSETQ. This CDR3 spans 15 amino acids. Here the CDR3 DNA reads TGCGCCAGCAGCCGTCAGGGCTCAACTAATGAAAAACTGTTTTTT. Amino acids: CASSRQGSTNEKLFF.